This T cell receptor beta chain was documented in a study of blood T cell repertoires in COVID-19. V lost 5 bases to trimming and J lost 5 bases, with 21 bases between them. The length of the CDR3 is 16 residues. Per germline, CDR1 PRHDT and CDR2 FYEKMQ (reference sequence). Only in-frame clones appear in the TCRdb table, and some are missing; sequencing was by immunoSEQ multiplex PCR. The repertoire holds roughly 91,000 clones, 70% to 85% seen once, with approximately 10% in the top ten. The sequence derives from a man in his 70s with acute or convalescent COVID-19. The sequenced sample was peripheral blood. The rearrangement uses TRBV13 and TRBJ2-5; maybe TRBD1 (5 bases). CDR3 DNA: TGTGCCAGCAGCCCCTCCTTAGAAGGGGTTGGGGAGACCCAGTACTTC. It yields the protein CASSPSLEGVGETQYF.